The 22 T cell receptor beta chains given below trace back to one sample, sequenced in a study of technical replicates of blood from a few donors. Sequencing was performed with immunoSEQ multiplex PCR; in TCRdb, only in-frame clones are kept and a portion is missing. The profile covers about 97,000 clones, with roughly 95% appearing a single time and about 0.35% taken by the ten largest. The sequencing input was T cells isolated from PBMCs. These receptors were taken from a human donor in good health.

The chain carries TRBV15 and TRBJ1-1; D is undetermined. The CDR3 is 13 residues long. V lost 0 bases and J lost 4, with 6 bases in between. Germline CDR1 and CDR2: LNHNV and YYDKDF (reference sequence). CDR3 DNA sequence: TGTGCCACCAGCAGAGAACATCCCACTGAAGCTTTCTTT. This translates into CATSREHPTEAFF.

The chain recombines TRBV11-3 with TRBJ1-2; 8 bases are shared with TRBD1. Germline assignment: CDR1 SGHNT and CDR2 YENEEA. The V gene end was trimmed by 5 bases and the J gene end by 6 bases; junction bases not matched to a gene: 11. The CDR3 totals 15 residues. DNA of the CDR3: TGTGCCAGCAGCCGAGGACAGGGCATCCAGGATGGCTACACCTTC. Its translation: CASSRGQGIQDGYTF.

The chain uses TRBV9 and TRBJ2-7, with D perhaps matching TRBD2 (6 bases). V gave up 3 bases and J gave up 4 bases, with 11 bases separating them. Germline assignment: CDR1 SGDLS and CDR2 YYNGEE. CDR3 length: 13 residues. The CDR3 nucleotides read TGTGCCAGCAGCGCCGCCGGGGGATACGAGCAGTACTTC. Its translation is CASSAAGGYEQYF.

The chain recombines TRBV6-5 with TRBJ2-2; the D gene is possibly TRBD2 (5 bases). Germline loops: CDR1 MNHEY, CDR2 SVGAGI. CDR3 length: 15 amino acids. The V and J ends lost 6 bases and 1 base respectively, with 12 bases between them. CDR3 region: CASSLRTWNTGELFF. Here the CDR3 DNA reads TGTGCCAGCAGCCTCCGGACTTGGAACACCGGGGAGCTGTTTTTT.

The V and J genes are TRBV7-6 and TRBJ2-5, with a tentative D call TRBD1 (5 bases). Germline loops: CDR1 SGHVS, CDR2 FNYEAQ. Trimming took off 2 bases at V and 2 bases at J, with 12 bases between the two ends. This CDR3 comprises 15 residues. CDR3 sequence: CASSLQTAMQETQYF. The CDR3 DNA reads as TGTGCCAGCAGCTTACAGACAGCGATGCAAGAGACCCAGTACTTC.

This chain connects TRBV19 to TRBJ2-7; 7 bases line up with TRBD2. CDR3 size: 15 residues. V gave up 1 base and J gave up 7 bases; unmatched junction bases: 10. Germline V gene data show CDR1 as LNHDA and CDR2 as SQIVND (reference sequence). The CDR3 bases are TGTGCCAGTAGTATAGCCACTAGCGCTCCTGGGGAGCAGTACTTC. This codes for CASSIATSAPGEQYF. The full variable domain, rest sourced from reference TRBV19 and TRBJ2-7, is DGGITQSPKYLFRKEGQNVTLSCEQNLNHDAMYWYRQDPGQGLRLIYYSQIVNDFQKGDIAEGYSVSREKKESFPLTVTSAQKNPTAFYLCASSIATSAPGEQYFGPGTRLTVT.

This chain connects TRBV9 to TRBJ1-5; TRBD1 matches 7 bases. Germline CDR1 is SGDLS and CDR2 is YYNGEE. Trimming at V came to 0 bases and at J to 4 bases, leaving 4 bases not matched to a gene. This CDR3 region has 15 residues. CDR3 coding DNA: TGTGCCAGCAGCGTAGGGGACAGAGATAATCAGCCCCAGCATTTT. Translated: CASSVGDRDNQPQHF.

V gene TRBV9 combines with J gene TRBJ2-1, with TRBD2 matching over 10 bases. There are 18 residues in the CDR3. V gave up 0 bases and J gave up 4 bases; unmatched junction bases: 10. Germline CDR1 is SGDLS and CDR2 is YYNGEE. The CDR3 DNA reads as TGTGCCAGCAGCGTAGGAGCGGGAGGGCCTTCAGCGTACAATGAGCAGTTCTTC. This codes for CASSVGAGGPSAYNEQFF.

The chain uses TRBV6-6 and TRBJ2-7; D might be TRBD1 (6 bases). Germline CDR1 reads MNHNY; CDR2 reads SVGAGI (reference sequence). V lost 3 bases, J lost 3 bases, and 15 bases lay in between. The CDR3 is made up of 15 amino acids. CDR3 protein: CASSYSAGEGYEQYF. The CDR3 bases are TGTGCCAGCAGTTATAGCGCAGGGGAAGGCTACGAGCAGTACTTC.

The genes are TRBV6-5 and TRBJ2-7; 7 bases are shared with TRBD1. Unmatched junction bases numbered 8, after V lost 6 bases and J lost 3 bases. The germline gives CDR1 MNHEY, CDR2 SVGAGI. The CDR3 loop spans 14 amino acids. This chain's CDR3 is CASRRTGTLYEQYF. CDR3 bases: TGTGCCAGCAGGCGGACAGGAACCCTCTACGAGCAGTACTTC.

The DNA of the CDR3 is TGTGCCACCAGCAGAGACAGCTATGGCTACACCTTC. Its protein is CATSRDSYGYTF. The chain uses TRBV15 and TRBJ1-2; no firm D call. The germline V and J ends were trimmed by 0 bases and 4 bases, with 3 bases remaining between them. CDR1 and CDR2 (germline): LNHNV, YYDKDF (reference sequence). The CDR3 loop spans 12 amino acids.

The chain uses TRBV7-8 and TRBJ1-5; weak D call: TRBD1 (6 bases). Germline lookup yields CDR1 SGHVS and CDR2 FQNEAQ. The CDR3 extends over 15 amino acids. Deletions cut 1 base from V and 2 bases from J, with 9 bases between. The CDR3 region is CASSLGQVGNQPQHF. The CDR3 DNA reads TGTGCCAGCAGCTTAGGACAGGTTGGCAATCAGCCCCAGCATTTT.

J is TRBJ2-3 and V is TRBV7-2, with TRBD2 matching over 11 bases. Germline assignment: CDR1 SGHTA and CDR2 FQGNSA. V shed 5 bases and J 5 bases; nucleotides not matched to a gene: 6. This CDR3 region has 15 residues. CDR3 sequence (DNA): TGTGCCAGCAGCCCAACGACTAGCGGGGTAGATACGCAGTATTTT. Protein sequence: CASSPTTSGVDTQYF.

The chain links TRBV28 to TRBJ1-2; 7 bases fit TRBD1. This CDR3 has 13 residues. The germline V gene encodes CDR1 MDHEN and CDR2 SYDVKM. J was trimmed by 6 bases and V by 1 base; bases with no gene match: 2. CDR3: CASSLLTGNGYTF. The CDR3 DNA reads TGTGCCAGCAGTTTATTGACAGGGAATGGCTACACCTTC.

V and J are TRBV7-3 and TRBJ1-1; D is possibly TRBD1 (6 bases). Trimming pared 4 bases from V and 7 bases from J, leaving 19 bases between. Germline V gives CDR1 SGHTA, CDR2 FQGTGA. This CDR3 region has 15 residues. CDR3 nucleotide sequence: TGTGCCAGCAGCTCTTCCCCTCCGACAGGAGGTGAAGCTTTCTTT. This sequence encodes CASSSSPPTGGEAFF.

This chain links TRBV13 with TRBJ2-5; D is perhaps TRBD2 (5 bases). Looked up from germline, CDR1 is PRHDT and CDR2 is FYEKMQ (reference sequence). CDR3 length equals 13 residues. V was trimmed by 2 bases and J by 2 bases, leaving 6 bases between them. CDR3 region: CASSLKRQETQYF. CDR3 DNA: TGTGCCAGCAGCTTAAAGCGGCAAGAGACCCAGTACTTC. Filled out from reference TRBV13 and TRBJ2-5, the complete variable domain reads AAGVIQSPRHLIKEKRETATLKCYPIPRHDTVYWYQQGPGQDPQFLISFYEKMQSDKGSIPDRFSAQQFSDYHSELNMSSLELGDSALYFCASSLKRQETQYFGPGTRLLVL.

CDR3 in DNA: TGTGCCATCCTCCGCGGCCAATTAAAGGACACTGAAGCTTTCTTT. It specifies CAILRGQLKDTEAFF. This chain uses TRBV6-1 with TRBJ1-1; unclear D gene. This CDR3 is built from 15 residues. Per the germline V gene, CDR1 is MNHNS and CDR2 is SASEGT. With 10 bases removed from V and 3 bases from J, the gap between germline ends came to 21 bases.

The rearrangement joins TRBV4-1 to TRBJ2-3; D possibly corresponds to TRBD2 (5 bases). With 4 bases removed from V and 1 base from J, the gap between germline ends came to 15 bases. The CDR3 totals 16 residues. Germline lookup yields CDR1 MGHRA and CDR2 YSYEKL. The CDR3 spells CASSLFGGLRTDTQYF. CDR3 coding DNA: TGCGCCAGCAGCCTCTTCGGAGGACTTCGCACAGATACGCAGTATTTT.

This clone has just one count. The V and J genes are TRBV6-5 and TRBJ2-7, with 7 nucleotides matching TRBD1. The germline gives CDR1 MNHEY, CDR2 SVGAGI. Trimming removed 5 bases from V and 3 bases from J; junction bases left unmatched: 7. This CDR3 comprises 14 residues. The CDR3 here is CASSPRQGNYEQYF. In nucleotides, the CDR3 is TGTGCCAGCAGTCCTAGACAGGGAAACTACGAGCAGTACTTC.

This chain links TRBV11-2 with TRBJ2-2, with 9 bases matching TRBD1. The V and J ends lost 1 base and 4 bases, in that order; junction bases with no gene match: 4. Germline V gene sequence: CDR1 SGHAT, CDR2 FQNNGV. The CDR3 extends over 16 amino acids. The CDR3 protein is CASSLVNRGLTGELFF. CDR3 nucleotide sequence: TGTGCCAGCAGCTTAGTCAACAGGGGGCTCACCGGGGAGCTGTTTTTT.

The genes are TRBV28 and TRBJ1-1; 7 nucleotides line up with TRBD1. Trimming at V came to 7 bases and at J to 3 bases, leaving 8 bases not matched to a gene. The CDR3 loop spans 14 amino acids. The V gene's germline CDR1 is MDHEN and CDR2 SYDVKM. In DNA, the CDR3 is TGTGCCAGCAAGACAGGGCTGGGGGACACTGAAGCTTTCTTT. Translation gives CASKTGLGDTEAFF.

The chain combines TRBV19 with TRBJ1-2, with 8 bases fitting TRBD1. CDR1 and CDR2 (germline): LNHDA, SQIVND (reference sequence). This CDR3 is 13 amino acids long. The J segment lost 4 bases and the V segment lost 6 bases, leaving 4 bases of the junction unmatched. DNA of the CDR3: TGTGCCAGTAGGACAGGGGTGGGCTATGGCTACACCTTC. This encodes CASRTGVGYGYTF.